The source of this TCR beta chain is a study of cytomegalovirus exposure and HLA in healthy donors. In the study overall: Among fewer than 500 genotyped donors, about 83% fell in the Caucasian-associated ancestry cluster.

The PCR ran on 60 Vbeta and 13 Jbeta primers. TCRdb's copy holds only in-frame clones and misses some; the assay was immunoSEQ multiplex PCR. The table shows 100,000 to 150,000 clones, with about three quarters occurring only once. General study findings and limits: Associated with cytomegalovirus, according to the listing, were around 160 TCR beta chains. It was likely that a cluster of highly shared sequence variants was a sequencing artifact.

As for this clone: The antigen remains undetermined.

The receptor's source is a woman under 30 in good health and CMV-seronegative. The sample consisted of PBMCs.

DNA for the CDR3: TGTGCCAGTAGTTCGACAGGGGGCTCTCTTCATGAGCAGTTCTTC. This encodes CASSSTGGSLHEQFF. The rearrangement links TRBV19 to TRBJ2-1; 10 bases agree with TRBD1. CDR3 length: 15 amino acids. Germline CDR1 is LNHDA and CDR2 is SQIVND (reference sequence). J gave up 8 bases and V 5 bases, and 9 bases lay outside the gene matches.